Following are 25 T cell receptor beta chains from one sample sequenced in a study of cytomegalovirus exposure and HLA in healthy donors. Clones were read by immunoSEQ multiplex PCR, and TCRdb kept only the in-frame ones, dropping some. The table has about 200,000 clones, around 87% seen once; the top ten hold 1.5% to 2.5%. What was sequenced was PBMCs. The receptors were sampled from a woman aged 18 to 35 in good health and CMV-seropositive.

The chain carries TRBV6-1 and TRBJ2-7; 7 bases are a match to TRBD1. The CDR3 length is 14 residues. Germline trimming cut 4 bases from V and 5 bases from J; bases unmatched to any gene: 8. The germline gives CDR1 MNHNS, CDR2 SASEGT. The CDR3 loop reads CASSGQGDHDEQYF. The CDR3 DNA follows: TGTGCCAGCAGTGGGCAGGGGGATCACGACGAGCAGTACTTC.

This sequence joins TRBV18 and TRBJ2-7; 10 nucleotides agree with TRBD1. The ends lost 3 bases at V and 3 bases at J; junction bases unmatched: 5. Germline V gene sequence: CDR1 KGHSH, CDR2 LQKENI. The CDR3 consists of 15 residues. CDR3 nucleotides: TGTGCCAGCTCACCTCAGGGACAGGGGATCTACGAGCAGTACTTC. This translates into CASSPQGQGIYEQYF.

The chain joins TRBV7-9 to TRBJ2-7, with D uncertain. Trimming stripped 2 bases from V and 6 bases from J, with 8 bases between. CDR1 is SEHNR, CDR2 FQNEAQ, per germline (reference sequence). This CDR3 contains 12 residues. CDR3 region: CASSLSSGEQYF. The CDR3, as DNA: TGTGCCAGCAGCTTATCCTCAGGCGAGCAGTACTTC.

V is TRBV4-1 and J is TRBJ1-2, with 7 bases identical to TRBD1. The V segment lost 2 bases and the J segment 2 bases; nucleotides outside the gene matches: 8. The CDR3 is made up of 16 amino acids. Germline V gene sequence: CDR1 MGHRA, CDR2 YSYEKL. The CDR3 sequence is CASSQRGRGWNYGYTF. For the CDR3, the DNA is TGCGCCAGCAGCCAAAGGGGGCGGGGATGGAACTATGGCTACACCTTC.

The chain couples TRBV18 to TRBJ1-4; TRBD1 is a possible D gene (5 bases). V gave up 5 bases and J gave up 7 bases, with 17 bases separating them. Looked up from germline, CDR1 is KGHSH and CDR2 is LQKENI. The CDR3 has 15 amino acids. In nucleotides, the CDR3 is TGTGCCAGCTCAGCGACGGAGCCAGGGTCTGAAAAACTGTTTTTT. Protein sequence: CASSATEPGSEKLFF.

The chain joins TRBV10-2 to TRBJ2-2, with 12 bases that match TRBD2. V trimming: 5 bases; J trimming: 7 bases; junction bases outside the gene matches: 2. CDR1 WSHSY and CDR2 SAAADI come from the germline V gene. The CDR3 runs 14 residues. The CDR3 loop reads CASSLAGGIGELFF. The CDR3 region has the DNA TGCGCCAGCAGTCTAGCGGGAGGGATCGGGGAGCTGTTTTTT.

This chain connects TRBV27 to TRBJ1-2; the D is unclear. CDR3 size: 13 residues. Germline assignment: CDR1 MNHEY and CDR2 SMNVEV (reference sequence). Trimming shortened V by 6 bases and J by 5 bases, and 13 bases separated the two germline ends. For the CDR3, the DNA is TGTGCCAGCAGCTCGGGGAGAGGGTATGGCTACACCTTC. It encodes CASSSGRGYGYTF.

The rearrangement links TRBV30 to TRBJ2-7; possibly TRBD1 for D (7 bases). The germline gives CDR1 GTSNPN, CDR2 SVGIG (reference sequence). The germline V and J ends were trimmed by 2 bases and 2 bases, with 19 bases remaining between them. There are 16 residues in the CDR3. The CDR3 bases are TGTGCCTGGAGTTCTTGGGGCAGGGGGGTACCCTACGAGCAGTACTTC. Translating it yields CAWSSWGRGVPYEQYF.

This clone was picked up one time. J is TRBJ2-3 and V is TRBV5-4; 7 bases align to TRBD2. The CDR3 covers 14 residues. The ends lost 0 bases at V and 4 bases at J; junction bases unmatched: 2. Germline lookup yields CDR1 SGHNT and CDR2 YYREEE (reference sequence). CDR3 sequence (DNA): TGTGCCAGCAGCTTGGAGGCGGGAGCAGATACGCAGTATTTT. Protein sequence: CASSLEAGADTQYF.

The rearrangement joins TRBV10-1 to TRBJ2-1; 8 bases map to TRBD2. The CDR3 loop spans 15 amino acids. J lost 9 bases, V lost 2 bases, and 9 bases had no gene match. Germline CDR1 WNHNN, CDR2 SYGVQD (reference sequence). This CDR3 reads CASSEIPMAGGEQFF. For the CDR3, the DNA is TGCGCCAGCAGTGAGATCCCTATGGCGGGAGGTGAGCAGTTCTTC.

CDR3 bases: TGTGCCAGCAGTGCGGGACTAGCGGGCTTGATTCTCTACGAGCAGTACTTC. Its translation: CASSAGLAGLILYEQYF. This sequence joins TRBV25-1 and TRBJ2-7, with 12 bases lining up with TRBD2. The V gene's germline CDR1 is MGHDK and CDR2 SYGVNS. J gave up 3 bases and V 4 bases, and 10 bases lay outside the gene matches. This CDR3 spans 17 amino acids.

This sequence joins TRBV5-1 and TRBJ2-1; D is possibly TRBD2 (6 bases). Germline assignment: CDR1 SGHRS and CDR2 YFSETQ. The CDR3 is 17 amino acids. V dropped 4 bases and J dropped 0 bases, with 17 bases sitting between them. The chain's CDR3 is CASSPYLGGVSYNEQFF. CDR3 nucleotides: TGCGCCAGCAGCCCTTATTTGGGCGGGGTCTCCTACAATGAGCAGTTCTTC.

The V gene is TRBV4-1, the J gene TRBJ2-7, with 8 bases matching TRBD2. V trimming: 6 bases; J trimming: 2 bases; junction bases outside the gene matches: 6. Germline loops: CDR1 MGHRA, CDR2 YSYEKL. CDR3 length equals 14 residues. Here the CDR3 DNA reads TGCGCCAGCAGTGGAAGCGGGAGAACCTACGAGCAGTACTTC. This codes for CASSGSGRTYEQYF.

This clone was detected once. CDR3 loop: CASSPKGPAAYEQYF. In nucleotides, the CDR3 is TGTGCCAGCAGCCCTAAGGGGCCCGCGGCCTACGAGCAGTACTTC. V usage is TRBV11-2 and J usage is TRBJ2-7; a weak D match, TRBD1 (5 bases). This CDR3 has 15 amino acids. V was cut by 5 bases and J by 2 bases, with 16 bases left in between. Germline V gene data show CDR1 as SGHAT and CDR2 as FQNNGV.

This chain uses TRBV5-6 with TRBJ2-5; 7 bases are shared with TRBD1. CDR1 is SGHDT and CDR2 is YYEEEE in the germline V gene. This CDR3 is built from 15 residues. After removal of 4 bases from V and 6 bases from J, the junction contained 12 bases not matched to a gene. CDR3 nucleotides: TGTGCCAGCAGCCAGGGACAGACGGGCCCCAAGACCCAGTACTTC. Amino acid sequence: CASSQGQTGPKTQYF.

In this sample, this clone turned up once. This chain joins TRBV9 and TRBJ2-7; D is unresolved. V lost 0 bases, J lost 6 bases, and 16 bases lay in between. Germline V CDR1 and CDR2: SGDLS, YYNGEE. The CDR3 loop spans 15 amino acids. CDR3 sequence (DNA): TGTGCCAGCAGCGTAGGTCGGAGCTCCCTACCCGAGCAGTACTTC. This translates into CASSVGRSSLPEQYF.

The chain is built from TRBV29-1 and TRBJ1-2; perhaps TRBD1 as D (5 bases). There are 14 residues in the CDR3. Germline-derived CDR1 and CDR2 are SQVTM and ANQGSEA. The V and J ends lost 7 bases and 1 base respectively, with 16 bases between them. The CDR3 protein is CSAMTEDGNYGYTF. The CDR3 region has the DNA TGCAGCGCTATGACAGAGGACGGTAACTATGGCTACACCTTC. The variable domain in full, completed from reference TRBV29-1 and TRBJ1-2, reads SAVISQKPSRDICQRGTSLTIQCQVDSQVTMMFWYRQQPGQSLTLIATANQGSEATYESGFVIDKFPISRPNLTFSTLTVSNMSPEDSSIYLCSAMTEDGNYGYTFGSGTRLTVV.

V and J are TRBV28 and TRBJ1-1; D is undetermined. This CDR3 is built from 13 residues. Trimming removed 3 bases from V and 8 bases from J, with 13 bases in between. The germline V gene has CDR1 MDHEN and CDR2 SYDVKM. CDR3 in DNA: TGTGCCAGCAGTTTGGCAGAACCACCCGAAGCTTTCTTT. This codes for CASSLAEPPEAFF.

The chain is built from TRBV6-5 and TRBJ2-3, with a tentative D call TRBD2 (5 bases). Trimming cost V 4 bases and J 5 bases, with 16 bases left between them. The germline V gene has CDR1 MNHEY and CDR2 SVGAGI. The CDR3 covers 15 residues. The CDR3 loop reads CASSSLLREIDTQYF. In DNA, the CDR3 is TGTGCCAGCAGTTCTCTGCTGAGGGAAATAGATACGCAGTATTTT.

The chain joins TRBV30 to TRBJ2-2; weak D call: TRBD1 (5 bases). The V and J ends lost 8 bases and 5 bases respectively, with 15 bases between them. Germline CDR1 reads GTSNPN; CDR2 reads SVGIG (reference sequence). The length of the CDR3 is 13 residues. The CDR3 loop is CATSKGNTGELFF. CDR3 nucleotides: TGTGCCACCTCCAAGGGGAATACCGGGGAGCTGTTTTTT.

This clone came up a few times. The chain has TRBV21-1 and TRBJ2-7; TRBD2, the D gene given by the table, was not confirmed from the DNA. TRBV21-1 constitutes a pseudogene. The CDR3 has 16 residues. The CDR3: CASSPPTSGRSYEQYF. The CDR3 region has the DNA TGTGCCAGCAGCCCACCGACTAGCGGGAGGTCCTACGAGCAGTACTTC.

The genes are TRBV6-6 and TRBJ2-3; 11 nucleotides match TRBD2. The germline V gene encodes CDR1 MNHNY and CDR2 SVGAGI (reference sequence). CDR3 size: 16 residues. The ends lost 8 bases at V and 4 bases at J; junction bases unmatched: 11. CDR3 region: CASDTHTSGRSDTQYF. The CDR3, as DNA: TGTGCCAGCGATACCCATACTAGCGGGAGATCAGATACGCAGTATTTT.

The genes are TRBV7-3 and TRBJ2-7; 8 nucleotides match TRBD2. Germline V gene sequence: CDR1 SGHTA, CDR2 FQGTGA. The CDR3 is 16 amino acids. V lost 5 bases to trimming and J lost 7 bases; unmatched junction nucleotides: 16. The CDR3 protein is CASSPSGGNAPREQYF. DNA of the CDR3: TGTGCCAGCAGCCCTTCGGGGGGGAATGCCCCTCGGGAGCAGTACTTC.

The count of this clone is one. The same CDR3 arises from other DNA sequences in this sample as well. The gene calls are TRBV5-1 and TRBJ1-3, with D uncertain. Germline CDR1 is SGHRS and CDR2 is YFSETQ. V lost 3 bases, J lost 0 bases, and 10 bases lay in between. This CDR3 spans 15 amino acids. For the CDR3, the DNA is TGCGCCAGCAGCTCCGGGTTGTCCTCTGGAAACACCATATATTTT. Translation gives CASSSGLSSGNTIYF. The full variable domain, completed using reference TRBV5-1 and TRBJ1-3, is KAGVTQTPRYLIKTRGQQVTLSCSPISGHRSVSWYQQTPGQGLQFLFEYFSETQRNKGNFPGRFSGRQFSNSRSEMNVSTLELGDSALYLCASSSGLSSGNTIYFGEGSWLTVV.

On this clone: An end of the junction does not agree with germline; a read error may underlie this. The chain combines TRBV9 with TRBJ2-4, with a tentative D call TRBD1 (5 bases). The length of the CDR3 is 13 residues. Germline-derived CDR1 and CDR2 are SGDLS and YYNGEE. CDR3: CASSPQATNIQYF. For the CDR3, the DNA is TGTGCCAGCAGCCCACAGGCCACAAACATTCAGTACTTC.